This entry lists 26 T cell receptor beta chains sequenced from one sample in a study of CD8+CD57+ T cells in acquired aplastic anemia. By flow cytometry, patients selected for sequencing had shown an expansion of CD8+CD57+ cells. Genomic DNA served as template for TCR beta VDJ and CDR3 profiling. TCRdb re-analysed the reads in MiXCR, keeping a single row per CDR3 protein. The data contain 150,000 to 180,000 distinct CDR3 sequences, approximately 52% of them singletons. The sample comprised sorted CD4+, CD8+, or CD8+CD57+ T cells (not recorded which) from PBMCs. Receptors originate from a human donor with aplastic anemia.

This clonotype came up many times. The chain joins TRBV7-9 to TRBJ2-5, with D maybe TRBD2 (6 bases). V lost 1 base to trimming and J lost 9 bases, with 27 bases between them. Looked up from germline, CDR1 is SEHNR and CDR2 is FQNEAQ (reference sequence). The CDR3 consists of 18 residues. The DNA for the CDR3 is TGTGCCAGCAGCTTAGTTGGTGGGGGGTCTACAAGAGGAGACGCCCAGTACTTC. This codes for CASSLVGGGSTRGDAQYF.

On this clonotype: The CDR3 does not end in the conserved phenylalanine or tryptophan, so this is likely a read error. Because the CDR3's place on the DNA is in doubt, the DNA is left out and the CDR3 is given as listed by TCRdb. The V call is TRBV19, the J call TRBJ1-1; the table's D call TRBD1 went unverified against the DNA. The CDR3 spans 15 amino acids, including both terminal residues. In germline, CDR1 is LNHDA, CDR2 SQIVND (reference sequence). The CDR3 is CASSIPGQGVFASVS.

About this clonotype: With a much larger clone just one base away, this may be a read error. The chain carries TRBV21-1 and TRBJ2-2. TRBV21-1 is listed as a pseudogene. The CDR3 length is 14 residues. CDR3 region: CASSKIGLGGELFF. CDR3 nucleotides: TGTGCCAGCAGCAAAATCGGTCTCGGCGGGGAGCTGTTTTTT.

In this sample, this clonotype turned up many times. This chain uses TRBV5-1 with TRBJ1-3; D is undetermined. Germline CDR1 is SGHRS and CDR2 is YFSETQ. The length of the CDR3 is 15 residues. Trimming shortened V by 4 bases and J by 0 bases, and 11 bases separated the two germline ends. The CDR3 sequence is CASSVPLSSGNTIYF. DNA for the CDR3: TGCGCCAGCAGCGTACCCCTGAGCTCTGGAAACACCATATATTTT.

As for this clonotype: This is likely a read error, given that the CDR3 carries no conserved phenylalanine or tryptophan at its end. V gene TRBV5-1 combines with J gene TRBJ2-7, with D uncertain. V lost 0 bases, J lost 5 bases, and 12 bases lay in between. The CDR3 is 14 amino acids. The germline gives CDR1 SGHRS, CDR2 YFSETQ. Written as DNA, the CDR3 is TGCGCCAGCAGCTTGGAGGCAGAAATAAACGAGCAGTACTCC. Protein product: CASSLEAEINEQYS.

In DNA, the CDR3 is TGTGCCAGCAGCGTAGCTTCCGGGACATCCTACAATGAGCAGTTCTTC. This encodes CASSVASGTSYNEQFF. This chain connects TRBV9 to TRBJ2-1, with D tentatively TRBD1 (6 bases). CDR1 and CDR2 from the germline V gene are SGDLS and YYNGEE. Trimming shortened V by 0 bases and J by 1 base, and 11 bases separated the two germline ends. This CDR3 comprises 16 residues.

This clonotype appeared many times. The J gene is TRBJ2-1, the V gene TRBV4-3, with unresolved D. Trimming stripped 0 bases from V and 0 bases from J, with 9 bases between. CDR1 and CDR2 from the germline V gene are LGHNA and YSLEER. CDR3 length equals 16 residues. The CDR3 reads CASSQDSSSSYNEQFF. As DNA, the CDR3 is TGCGCCAGCAGCCAAGATTCCTCCAGCTCCTACAATGAGCAGTTCTTC.

Comments on this clonotype: This may be a read error, as it is one base from a much larger clone. This rearrangement joins TRBV29-1 to TRBJ1-1; D remains ambiguous. This CDR3 comprises 11 residues. Germline-derived CDR1 and CDR2 are SQVTM and ANQGSEA. The germline V and J ends were trimmed by 6 bases and 7 bases, with 12 bases remaining between them. The DNA of the CDR3 is TGCAGCGTCCCCTCTTGGAATGAAGCTTTCTTT. Translation: CSVPSWNEAFF.

CDR3: CASSSIGGANQYF. In nucleotides, the CDR3 is TGTGCCAGCAGCTCAATAGGGGGGGCGAACCAGTACTTC. The rearrangement uses TRBV7-2 and TRBJ2-5; TRBD2 is a possible D gene (7 bases). The germline gives CDR1 SGHTA, CDR2 FQGNSA. The V and J ends lost 4 bases and 10 bases respectively, with 16 bases between them. This CDR3 comprises 13 residues.

This clonotype was counted at least ten times. The chain joins TRBV5-4 to TRBJ2-3; 10 bases are a match to TRBD2. The germline gives CDR1 SGHNT, CDR2 YYREEE (reference sequence). This CDR3 contains 19 residues. V dropped 1 base and J dropped 0; count of bases not matched to a gene: 11. Written as DNA, the CDR3 is TGTGCCAGCAGCTTGACTAGCGGGGCCACATTACTTAGCACAGATACGCAGTATTTT. Translated: CASSLTSGATLLSTDTQYF. Based on the CDR3 plus reference TRBV5-4 and TRBJ2-3, the full variable domain is ETGVTQSPTHLIKTRGQQVTLRCSSQSGHNTVSWYQQALGQGPQFIFQYYREEENGRGNFPPRFSGLQFPNYSSELNVNALELDDSALYLCASSLTSGATLLSTDTQYFGPGTRLTVL.

CDR3 in amino acids: CASSARVTGRYEQYF. The CDR3 DNA reads as TGTGCCAGCAGCGCTAGAGTGACAGGGCGGTACGAGCAGTACTTC. This chain connects TRBV7-6 to TRBJ2-7, with 7 bases aligning to TRBD1. Germline V lookup: CDR1 SGHVS, CDR2 FNYEAQ. CDR3 length: 15 residues. V dropped 5 bases and J dropped 4; count of bases not matched to a gene: 11.

The chain carries TRBV15 and TRBJ1-5; D is undetermined. This CDR3 is 12 amino acids long. V lost 4 bases, J lost 5 bases, and 6 bases lay in between. Per the germline V gene, CDR1 is LNHNV and CDR2 is YYDKDF (reference sequence). The CDR3 coding sequence is TGTGCCACCAGCAAGCCAGATCAGCCCCAGCATTTT. It yields the protein CATSKPDQPQHF.

The chain combines TRBV5-1 with TRBJ2-1, with D perhaps TRBD2 (7 bases). The length of the CDR3 is 15 residues. Trimming took off 0 bases at V and 4 bases at J, with 11 bases between the two ends. Germline V CDR1 and CDR2: SGHRS, YFSETQ. The CDR3 protein is CASSLASGQYNEQFF. The DNA of the CDR3 is TGCGCCAGCAGCTTGGCTAGCGGACAGTACAATGAGCAGTTCTTC.

The J gene is TRBJ2-7, the V gene TRBV20-1; 9 nucleotides align to TRBD2. The germline V gene has CDR1 DFQATT and CDR2 SNEGSKA (reference sequence). CDR3 length: 15 residues. The V gene end was trimmed by 1 base and the J gene end by 4 bases; junction bases not matched to a gene: 8. The DNA for the CDR3 is TGCAGTGCTAGAGCTGCGCGGGAGGGACGGTACGAGCAGTACTTC. Translated, it gives CSARAAREGRYEQYF.

Only a few counts were recorded for this clonotype. CDR3 DNA: TGCAGCGTTTCCCAGGGGGGGGGGAATTCACCCCTCCACTTT. This sequence encodes CSVSQGGGNSPLHF. The J gene is TRBJ1-6, the V gene TRBV29-1; 7 positions match TRBD1. This CDR3 has 14 residues. The V gene end was trimmed by 5 bases and the J gene end by 7 bases; junction bases not matched to a gene: 8. In germline, CDR1 is SQVTM, CDR2 ANQGSEA.

This sequence joins TRBV9 and TRBJ1-2; D perhaps matches TRBD1 (5 bases). V lost 7 bases to trimming and J lost 7 bases, with 17 bases between them. This CDR3 contains 13 residues. CDR1 and CDR2 from the germline V gene are SGDLS and YYNGEE. The CDR3 DNA follows: TGTGCCAGCGGGGAACTCAGGGTTTTTGGCTACACCTTC. Amino acids: CASGELRVFGYTF.

This clonotype appeared many times. The rearrangement uses TRBV7-8 and TRBJ2-3; D may correspond to TRBD1 or TRBD2 (5 bases each). CDR1 and CDR2 (germline): SGHVS, FQNEAQ. Trimming removed 1 base from V and 2 bases from J, with 10 bases in between. This CDR3 has 15 amino acids. CDR3 amino acids: CASSLVGDYTDTQYF. The DNA for the CDR3 is TGTGCCAGCAGCTTAGTGGGGGATTACACAGATACGCAGTATTTT.

V is TRBV11-2 and J is TRBJ2-3; 7 bases are shared with TRBD2. The length of the CDR3 is 13 residues. V shed 5 bases and J 10 bases; nucleotides not matched to a gene: 9. From germline, CDR1 is SGHAT and CDR2 FQNNGV. CDR3 in amino acids: CASSTSGTTPQYF. The CDR3 DNA follows: TGTGCCAGCAGCACCTCCGGGACTACCCCGCAGTATTTT.

This clonotype has a handful of counts. The chain is built from TRBV2 and TRBJ1-1; no definite D call. V was shortened by 4 bases and J by 6 bases, with 15 bases between the two germline ends. The germline V gene has CDR1 SNHLY and CDR2 FYNNEI. The CDR3 runs to 14 residues. The DNA of the CDR3 is TGTGCCAGCAGTGGAGGGTCCGCCCGGGCTGAAGCTTTCTTT. Its protein product is CASSGGSARAEAFF. Drawing the rest from reference TRBV2 and TRBJ1-1, the complete variable domain is EPEVTQTPSHQVTQMGQEVILRCVPISNHLYFYWYRQILGQKVEFLVSFYNNEISEKSEIFDDQFSVERPDGSNFTLKIRSTKLEDSAMYFCASSGGSARAEAFFGQGTRLTVV.

Concerning this clonotype itself: A read error is possible here, since a much larger clone lies one base away. The chain is built from TRBV20-1 and TRBJ2-5, with 9 bases identical to TRBD1. Germline CDR1 DFQATT, CDR2 SNEGSKA (reference sequence). CDR3 length: 17 residues. CDR3 sequence: CSARAYATDRGVETRYF. The CDR3 DNA reads as TGCAGTGCTAGAGCATATGCGACGGACAGGGGTGTAGAGACCCGGTACTTC.

This clonotype was seen many times. The chain recombines TRBV4-3 with TRBJ1-1; tentatively, D is TRBD1 (6 bases). Germline V lookup: CDR1 LGHNA, CDR2 YSLEER. V was cut by 2 bases and J by 6 bases, with 16 bases left in between. CDR3 length: 15 residues. The CDR3 reads CASSQYQDSTSEAFF. The CDR3 DNA reads as TGCGCCAGCAGCCAATATCAGGACAGTACCTCTGAAGCTTTCTTT.

The V call is TRBV7-3, the J call TRBJ2-3, with D perhaps TRBD1 (5 bases). The germline V and J ends were trimmed by 4 bases and 2 bases, with 10 bases remaining between them. Germline CDR1 reads SGHTA; CDR2 reads FQGTGA. CDR3 length equals 14 residues. The CDR3 is CASSSGHLTDTQYF. In DNA form, the CDR3 reads TGTGCCAGCAGCTCCGGACATCTCACAGATACGCAGTATTTT.

This clonotype has more than one count but fewer than ten. This chain connects TRBV5-1 to TRBJ2-7, with D perhaps TRBD1 or TRBD2 (5 bases each). Germline lookup yields CDR1 SGHRS and CDR2 YFSETQ. V was clipped by 4 bases and J by 4 bases, with 18 bases between them. CDR3 length equals 15 residues. The CDR3 DNA reads TGCGCCAGCAGCCGAGGATCAGGGACCAATTACGAGCAGTACTTC. Its protein is CASSRGSGTNYEQYF.

V usage is TRBV7-2 and J usage is TRBJ1-1; possibly TRBD1 for D (5 bases). In germline, CDR1 is SGHTA, CDR2 FQGNSA. The CDR3 runs to 17 residues. The V gene lost 0 bases and the J gene lost 1 base, with 15 bases spanning the gap. CDR3 sequence reads: CASSLAGGGTENTEAFF. In DNA form, the CDR3 reads TGTGCCAGCAGCTTAGCCGGGGGGGGGACGGAGAACACTGAAGCTTTCTTT.

A note on this clonotype: Since a much larger clone is just one base distant, this may be a read error. The chain carries TRBV3-1 and TRBJ1-1; D gene unclear. The CDR3 has 15 amino acids. Trimming removed 4 bases at V and 1 base at J, with 13 bases between. CDR1 is LGHDT and CDR2 is YNNKEL in the germline V gene (reference sequence). Written as DNA, the CDR3 is TGTGCCAGCAGCCCCCTTCCTGTGAGGAACACTGAAGCTTTCTTT. Its protein product is CASSPLPVRNTEAFF.

The DNA of the CDR3 is TGTGCCACCAGCAGAGGCAGCACCTACAATGAGCAGTTCTTC. Its translation is CATSRGSTYNEQFF. This rearrangement joins TRBV15 to TRBJ2-1; D is unclear. Germline-derived CDR1 and CDR2 are LNHNV and YYDKDF (reference sequence). The CDR3 consists of 14 residues. The V gene lost 1 base and the J gene lost 2 bases, with 6 bases spanning the gap.